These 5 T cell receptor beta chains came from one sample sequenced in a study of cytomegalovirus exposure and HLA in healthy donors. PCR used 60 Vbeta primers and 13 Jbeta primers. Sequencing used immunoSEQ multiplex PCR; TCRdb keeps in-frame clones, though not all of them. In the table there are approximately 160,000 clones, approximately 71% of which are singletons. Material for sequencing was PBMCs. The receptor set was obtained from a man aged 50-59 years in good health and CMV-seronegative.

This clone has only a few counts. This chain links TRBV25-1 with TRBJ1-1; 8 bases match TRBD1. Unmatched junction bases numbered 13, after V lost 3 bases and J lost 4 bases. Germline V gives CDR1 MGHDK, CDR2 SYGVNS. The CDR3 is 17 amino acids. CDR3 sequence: CASSEGRTGLKVTEAFF. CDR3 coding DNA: TGTGCCAGCAGTGAGGGAAGGACAGGGTTAAAGGTCACTGAAGCTTTCTTT.

Written as DNA, the CDR3 is TGTGCCAGCCAGGCCCCTACCGGGACAAAAAACTATGGCTACACCTTC. Translated, it gives CASQAPTGTKNYGYTF. This sequence joins TRBV6-4 and TRBJ1-2; D might be TRBD1 (6 bases). The length of the CDR3 is 16 residues. In germline, CDR1 is MRHNA, CDR2 SNTAGT. V was pared by 8 bases and J by 2 bases, with 21 bases between.

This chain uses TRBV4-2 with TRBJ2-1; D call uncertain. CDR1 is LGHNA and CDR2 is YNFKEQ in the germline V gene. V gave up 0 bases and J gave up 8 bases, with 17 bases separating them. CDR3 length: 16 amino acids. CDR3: CASSQDLAQPHDEQFF. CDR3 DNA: TGTGCCAGCAGCCAAGATCTGGCACAGCCCCACGATGAGCAGTTCTTC.

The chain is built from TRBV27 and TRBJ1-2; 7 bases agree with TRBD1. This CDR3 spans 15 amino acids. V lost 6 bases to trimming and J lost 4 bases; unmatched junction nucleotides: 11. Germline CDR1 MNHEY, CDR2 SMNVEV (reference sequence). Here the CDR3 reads CASRYGTERPYGYTF. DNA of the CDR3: TGTGCCAGCAGATATGGGACAGAGAGACCCTATGGCTACACCTTC.

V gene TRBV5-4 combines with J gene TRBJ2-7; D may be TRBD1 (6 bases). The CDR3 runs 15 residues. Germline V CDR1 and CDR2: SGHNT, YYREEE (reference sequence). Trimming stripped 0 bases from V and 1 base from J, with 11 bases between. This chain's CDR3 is CASSLDRATSYEQYF. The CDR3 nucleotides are TGTGCCAGCAGCTTGGACAGGGCCACTTCCTACGAGCAGTACTTC.